The 26 T cell receptor beta chains below were found in one sample sequenced in a study of T cell repertoires in cytomegalovirus infection. TCRdb re-analysed the reads in MiXCR, keeping a single row per CDR3 protein. The sample shows about 740,000 distinct CDR3 sequences, roughly 35% of them seen only once. Specimen: PBMCs. These receptors were taken from a human donor in good health (CMV status not recorded). Some clones in this sample may be carry-over from other donors' samples.

The J gene is TRBJ2-2, the V gene TRBV13; TRBD2 is a possible D gene (6 bases). In germline, CDR1 is PRHDT, CDR2 FYEKMQ (reference sequence). With 2 bases removed from V and 0 bases from J, the gap between germline ends came to 19 bases. The CDR3 runs to 19 residues. In DNA form, the CDR3 reads TGTGCCAGCAGCTTAAGCCGGTTCAGGCTAGCGTCGAACACCGGGGAGCTGTTTTTT. Translation gives CASSLSRFRLASNTGELFF.

This clonotype was recorded a few times. The chain combines TRBV6-1 with TRBJ2-2; D call uncertain. The CDR3 contains 15 residues. Germline loops: CDR1 MNHNS, CDR2 SASEGT. Trimming cost V 4 bases and J 5 bases, with 14 bases left between them. CDR3 loop: CASSGREKGTGELFF. The DNA of the CDR3 is TGTGCCAGCAGTGGAAGGGAAAAGGGAACCGGGGAGCTGTTTTTT.

This clonotype was counted only a few times. The rearrangement links TRBV28 to TRBJ2-3; D gene unclear. The CDR3 extends over 13 amino acids. The V gene lost 8 bases and the J gene lost 0 bases, with 9 bases spanning the gap. CDR1 and CDR2 from the germline V gene are MDHEN and SYDVKM. The CDR3 reads CASHDWSTDTQYF. Written as DNA, the CDR3 is TGTGCCAGCCACGACTGGAGCACAGATACGCAGTATTTT.

Only a few counts were recorded for this clonotype. The chain uses TRBV28 and TRBJ2-1, with TRBD2 identical over 11 bases. Germline V CDR1 and CDR2: MDHEN, SYDVKM. Unmatched junction bases numbered 7, after V lost 5 bases and J lost 7 bases. The CDR3 extends over 15 amino acids. CDR3 in DNA: TGTGCCAGCAGTGAACTAGCGGGAGTAGGTAATGAGCAGTTCTTC. Residues: CASSELAGVGNEQFF.

The chain employs TRBV2 and TRBJ1-5; 7 positions agree with TRBD1. Germline CDR1 and CDR2: SNHLY and FYNNEI. This CDR3 spans 14 amino acids. The ends lost 4 bases at V and 4 bases at J; junction bases unmatched: 4. In DNA form, the CDR3 reads TGTGCCAGCAGTGGGGGACAGCCGAATCAGCCCCAGCATTTT. Translated, it gives CASSGGQPNQPQHF.

The CDR3 loop is CASIEISSNQPQHF. DNA for the CDR3: TGTGCCAGCATTGAGATTTCTAGCAATCAGCCCCAGCATTTT. The chain joins TRBV28 to TRBJ1-5; D gene unclear. Trimming took off 7 bases at V and 0 bases at J, with 10 bases between the two ends. The CDR3 is made up of 14 amino acids. Germline loops: CDR1 MDHEN, CDR2 SYDVKM.

The rearrangement joins TRBV20-1 to TRBJ1-4; a weak D match, TRBD1 (6 bases). Trimming took 3 bases from V and 8 from J, leaving 16 bases between them. Germline-derived CDR1 and CDR2 are DFQATT and SNEGSKA (reference sequence). CDR3 size: 14 residues. CDR3 region: CSASQQGFNEKLFF. CDR3 bases: TGCAGTGCTAGCCAACAGGGATTTAACGAAAAACTGTTTTTT.

Note on this clonotype: A much larger clonotype is one base distant, so this may be a read error. V gene TRBV6-5 combines with J gene TRBJ1-5; D is uncertain. CDR1 is MNHEY, CDR2 SVGAGI, per germline. The CDR3 is 13 amino acids. CDR3: CSSSSSHYQPQHF. DNA of the CDR3: TGTTCCAGCAGTTCTTCACATTATCAGCCCCAGCATTTT.

To note about this clonotype: No conserved phenylalanine or tryptophan ends this CDR3, so it is likely a read error. The chain recombines TRBV28 with TRBJ1-2; TRBD1 agrees at 7 bases. Germline trimming cut 7 bases from V and 8 bases from J; bases unmatched to any gene: 4. CDR3 length: 11 amino acids. Germline loops: CDR1 MDHEN, CDR2 SYDVKM. The DNA of the CDR3 is TGTGCCAGCAACCAGGGGGTGGGCTACACCTGC. Translation gives CASNQGVGYTC.

The chain has TRBV6-1 and TRBJ1-2; 9 bases line up with TRBD1. CDR1 is MNHNS, CDR2 SASEGT, per germline. J lost 8 bases, V lost 0 bases, and 7 bases had no gene match. The CDR3 runs to 15 residues. The CDR3: CASSEAGQGIFGYTF. CDR3 DNA sequence: TGTGCCAGCAGTGAAGCGGGACAGGGCATCTTCGGCTACACCTTC.

The chain uses TRBV7-8 and TRBJ1-1, with a weak D call TRBD1 (5 bases). V was trimmed by 1 base and J by 4 bases, leaving 13 bases between them. CDR1 is SGHVS and CDR2 is FQNEAQ in the germline V gene. The CDR3 is made up of 15 amino acids. CDR3: CASSLVSGRVTEAFF. CDR3 DNA: TGTGCCAGCAGCTTAGTCTCAGGGAGGGTCACTGAAGCTTTCTTT.

This clonotype turned up a few times. The chain has TRBV14 and TRBJ1-6, with 7 bases lining up with TRBD1. The CDR3 runs to 16 residues. V was clipped by 3 bases and J by 9 bases; unmatched bases: 11. Germline CDR1 SGHDN, CDR2 FVKESK. The CDR3 loop is CASSHAGTGAGSPLHF. As DNA, the CDR3 is TGTGCCAGCAGCCACGCCGGAACAGGGGCTGGTTCACCCCTCCACTTT.

This clonotype was counted many times. The junction does not match germline at one end; this may be a read error. The chain recombines TRBV7-7 with TRBJ2-5; TRBD1 matches at 8 bases. CDR3 length equals 14 residues. CDR1 is SSHAT and CDR2 is FNYEAQ in the germline V gene (reference sequence). CDR3 nucleotide sequence: TGTGCTAGCAGCCATGACAGGGGAGGAGAGACCCAGTACTTC. Translating it yields CASSHDRGGETQYF. Full variable domain (outside the CDR3, taken from reference TRBV7-7 and TRBJ2-5): GAGVSQSPRYKVTKRGQDVTLRCDPISSHATLYWYQQALGQGPEFLTYFNYEAQPDKSGLPSDRFSAERPEGSISTLTIQRTEQRDSAMYRCASSHDRGGETQYFGPGTRLLVL.

This clonotype has just a few counts. The chain employs TRBV7-6 and TRBJ1-1, with 12 bases fitting TRBD1. The CDR3 covers 16 residues. Germline CDR1 SGHVS, CDR2 FNYEAQ. V lost 0 bases, J lost 4 bases, and 3 bases stayed unmatched. In DNA, the CDR3 is TGTGCCAGCAGCTTAGCGGGACAGGGGGCGATCACTGAAGCTTTCTTT. It codes for CASSLAGQGAITEAFF.

This clonotype showed up many times. This chain connects TRBV12-3 or TRBV12-4 to TRBJ1-2; D unresolved. V lost 4 bases to trimming and J lost 8 bases, with 17 bases between them. The CDR3 has 14 residues. In DNA, the CDR3 is TGTGCCAGCAGTTATAGCGCCCCCTTAGGGGGCTACACCTTC. Protein: CASSYSAPLGGYTF.

V is TRBV19 and J is TRBJ2-7; D gene unclear. Germline V lookup: CDR1 LNHDA, CDR2 SQIVND (reference sequence). The V end lost 5 bases, the J end lost 2 bases, and 13 bases lay between the germline ends. The CDR3 covers 14 residues. CDR3 residues: CASSPRTYPYEQYF. The CDR3 DNA reads as TGTGCCAGTAGTCCGAGGACCTATCCCTACGAGCAGTACTTC.

A word on this clonotype: The germline gene is not matched at one end of the junction; a read error may be the cause. The rearrangement uses TRBV7-8 and TRBJ1-5; perhaps TRBD1 as D (6 bases). CDR3 length: 14 amino acids. Per the germline V gene, CDR1 is SGHVS and CDR2 is FQNEAQ. The CDR3, as DNA: TGTGCCAGCAGCTACGACAGGCGGAATCATCCCCAGCATTTT. Its translation: CASSYDRRNHPQHF.

The chain carries TRBV12-3 or TRBV12-4 and TRBJ1-3; 9 bases fit TRBD1. This CDR3 is built from 16 residues. V gave up 3 bases and J gave up 5 bases; unmatched junction bases: 8. DNA of the CDR3: TGTGCCAGCAGTTTGCTGCGGACAGGGGCAAGAAACACCATATATTTT. Translating it yields CASSLLRTGARNTIYF.

The chain carries TRBV28 and TRBJ2-3; D ambiguous. This CDR3 region has 14 residues. Trimming cost V 2 bases and J 2 bases, with 8 bases left between them. From germline, CDR1 is MDHEN and CDR2 SYDVKM. CDR3 DNA: TGTGCCAGCAGTTTAGAAGTGACCACAGATACGCAGTATTTT. Its translation is CASSLEVTTDTQYF. Looking up the rest from reference TRBV28 and TRBJ2-3 gives the full variable domain: DVKVTQSSRYLVKRTGEKVFLECVQDMDHENMFWYRQDPGLGLRLIYFSYDVKMKEKGDIPEGYSVSREKKERFSLILESASTNQTSMYLCASSLEVTTDTQYFGPGTRLTVL.

The chain recombines TRBV7-2 with TRBJ2-7, with D unresolved. Trimming left V 5 bases short and J 6 bases short, with 20 bases between. In germline, CDR1 is SGHTA, CDR2 FQGNSA. The CDR3 totals 15 residues. This CDR3 is CASSPTPLESSEQYF. CDR3 nucleotide sequence: TGTGCCAGCAGCCCCACGCCCCTTGAAAGCTCCGAGCAGTACTTC.

This chain joins TRBV5-1 and TRBJ1-4, with 9 nucleotides matching TRBD1. V was clipped by 3 bases and J by 6 bases; unmatched bases: 6. The CDR3 length is 15 residues. From germline, CDR1 is SGHRS and CDR2 YFSETQ. Here the CDR3 DNA reads TGCGCCAGCAGCTGGAGGGGACAGGGAGATGAAAAACTGTTTTTT. Amino acid sequence: CASSWRGQGDEKLFF.

A few counts support this clonotype. The chain recombines TRBV28 with TRBJ1-5; 9 nucleotides line up with TRBD1. Germline CDR1 is MDHEN and CDR2 is SYDVKM. The CDR3 loop spans 20 amino acids. J lost 3 bases, V lost 5 bases, and 20 bases had no gene match. The CDR3 bases are TGTGCCAGCAGTAGGCGGCGGACAGGGGATTTCGGGCTTTTCAATCAGCCCCAGCATTTT. Its protein is CASSRRRTGDFGLFNQPQHF. The full variable domain, rest sourced from reference TRBV28 and TRBJ1-5, is DVKVTQSSRYLVKRTGEKVFLECVQDMDHENMFWYRQDPGLGLRLIYFSYDVKMKEKGDIPEGYSVSREKKERFSLILESASTNQTSMYLCASSRRRTGDFGLFNQPQHFGDGTRLSIL.

A note on this clonotype: At one end, the junction sequence differs from germline, possibly due to a read error. The chain uses TRBV15 and TRBJ1-4; D remains unclear. Germline loops: CDR1 LNHNV, CDR2 YYDKDF (reference sequence). CDR3 length equals 16 residues. The CDR3 here is CSTSRSPRATNEKLFF. For the CDR3, the DNA is TGTTCCACCAGCAGGTCTCCGAGGGCAACTAATGAAAAACTGTTTTTT.

This clonotype was seen a few times. This chain connects TRBV7-6 to TRBJ2-7, with 15 positions matching TRBD2. J gave up 2 bases and V 4 bases, and 3 bases lay outside the gene matches. CDR1 is SGHVS, CDR2 FNYEAQ, per germline. The CDR3 extends over 16 amino acids. CDR3 bases: TGTGCCAGCAGCTCGGGACTAGCGGGGGGCACCTACGAGCAGTACTTC. Protein: CASSSGLAGGTYEQYF.

In the case of this clonotype: A much larger clone sits a single nucleotide away, making a read error possible. The V call is TRBV7-2, the J call TRBJ2-1, with 9 bases that match TRBD2. This CDR3 region has 17 residues. CDR1 and CDR2 from the germline V gene are SGHTA and FQGNSA. CDR3: CASSLVALAGQYNEQLF. CDR3 sequence (DNA): TGTGCCAGCAGCTTAGTGGCCCTAGCGGGGCAGTACAATGAGCAGTTATTC.

This clonotype was counted a few times. The V gene is TRBV28, the J gene TRBJ2-3, with no clear D. Germline values: CDR1 MDHEN, CDR2 SYDVKM. V was pared by 1 base and J by 14 bases, with 13 bases between. CDR3 length: 12 amino acids. CDR3 sequence reads: CASSLYSGGPYF. DNA of the CDR3: TGTGCCAGCAGTTTATATTCCGGTGGGCCGTATTTT. Using reference TRBV28 and TRBJ2-3 for the parts outside the CDR3, the full variable domain is DVKVTQSSRYLVKRTGEKVFLECVQDMDHENMFWYRQDPGLGLRLIYFSYDVKMKEKGDIPEGYSVSREKKERFSLILESASTNQTSMYLCASSLYSGGPYFGPGTRLTVL.